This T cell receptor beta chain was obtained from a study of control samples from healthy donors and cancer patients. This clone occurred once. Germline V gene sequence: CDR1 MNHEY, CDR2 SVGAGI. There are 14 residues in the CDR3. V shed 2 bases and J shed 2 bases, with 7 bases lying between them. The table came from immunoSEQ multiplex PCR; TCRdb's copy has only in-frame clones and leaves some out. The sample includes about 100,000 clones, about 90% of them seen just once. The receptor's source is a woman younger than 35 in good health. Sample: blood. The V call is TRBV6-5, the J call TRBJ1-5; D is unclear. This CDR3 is CASSYGQGNQPQHF. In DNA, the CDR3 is TGTGCCAGCAGTTACGGGCAGGGCAATCAGCCCCAGCATTTT.